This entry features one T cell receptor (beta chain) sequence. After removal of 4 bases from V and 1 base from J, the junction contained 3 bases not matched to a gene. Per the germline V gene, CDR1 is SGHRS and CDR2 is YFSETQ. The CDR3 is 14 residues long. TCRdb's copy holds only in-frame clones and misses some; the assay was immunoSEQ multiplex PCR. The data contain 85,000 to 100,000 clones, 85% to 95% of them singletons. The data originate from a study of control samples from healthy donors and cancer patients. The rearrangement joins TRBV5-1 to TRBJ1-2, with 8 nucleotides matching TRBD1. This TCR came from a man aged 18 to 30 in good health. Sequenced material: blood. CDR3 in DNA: TGCGCCAGCAGCGCAGGGGGCGGTAACTATGGCTACACCTTC. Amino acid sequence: CASSAGGGNYGYTF.